These T cell receptor beta chains were read from a single sample in a study of blood T cells in healthy people across ages. MiXCR, run by TCRdb on the 5' RACE reads, gives a single entry per CDR3 protein. The sample lists over a million distinct CDR3 sequences, roughly two fifths seen once, with less than 5% in the top ten. Sequenced input: blood. The receptors stem from a woman younger than 30 in good health. Both conserved end residues are part of each CDR3. The order of the fields is V gene, CDR3 protein.

V gene: TRBV6-2/TRBV6-3
CDR3 protein: CASSSLAGSRRGTDTQYF

V gene: TRBV29-1
CDR3 protein: CSVEVYSGANVLTF

V gene: TRBV28
CDR3 protein: CASSLTGVDSEQYF

V gene: TRBV4-3
CDR3 protein: CASSQELVPPIWVPHNEQFF

V gene: TRBV6-5
CDR3 protein: CASSLGALPETEQFF

V gene: TRBV11-2
CDR3 protein: CASSLVLWTSSYNEQFF

V gene: TRBV4-2
CDR3 protein: CASSPATGRTDTQYF

V gene: TRBV28
CDR3 protein: CASRTTANYGYTF

V gene: TRBV20-1
CDR3 protein: CSARNRDRVLEQYF

V gene: TRBV3-1
CDR3 protein: CASSRSGQGNQPQHF